This entry describes one T cell receptor beta chain. No antigen is known for it. Different DNA sequences within this sample yield the same CDR3. This specimen comes from a study of shared clonotypes between healthy human individuals. Looking at the study overall: Those who served as donors were two women and a few men between the ages of 18 and 49. CD4 naive and CD4 memory each took three plates per donor, while CD8 naive took two and CD8 memory one. Notes on the study in general: Blood was the sole source, and tissue repertoires probably differ. Around 5.4% of naive CD4 clonotypes were common to several donors.

Per germline, CDR1 MDHEN and CDR2 SYDVKM. This CDR3 contains 12 residues. Trimming took 4 bases from V and 7 from J; bases not matched to a gene: 3. Repertoires were generated with immunoSEQ multiplex PCR, while TCRdb's copy carries only in-frame clones and drops some. The sample yields 2 million to 2.5 million clones, roughly 94% seen once. The sequenced material came from naive CD4+ T cells sorted from blood. Documented subset: CD45RA+ positively selected. The TCR sequence derives from a man aged 18 to 30 in good health. The rearrangement joins TRBV28 to TRBJ1-2, with 7 bases matching TRBD1. The CDR3 region has the DNA TGTGCCAGCAGTTCCGACAGGGTTGGCTACACCTTC. This encodes CASSSDRVGYTF.